A selection of T cell receptor beta chains follows, all from one sample in a study of regulatory T cells in long-lasting Graves disease. TCRdb passed the multiplex PCR reads through MiXCR, listing each CDR3 protein once. The profile shows under 700,000 distinct CDR3 sequences, about 16% of them singletons. This sample was also put to use in a study of T cells in Graves' hyperthyroidism and ophthalmopathy.

This specimen was peripheral blood mononuclear cells (PBMCs), taken at new diagnosis, from a patient treated with antithyroid drugs. The source of these receptors is a woman aged 35-65 years with Graves disease. Both conserved end residues are part of each CDR3. The order of the fields is J gene, V gene, CDR3 protein.

TRBJ1-2	TRBV2	CASSEPAYYTF
TRBJ2-2	TRBV7-2	CASSLKGLTGELFF
TRBJ2-5	TRBV12-3/TRBV12-4	CASQGQGGETQYF
TRBJ2-5	TRBV4-2	CASSLGTRSGETQYF
TRBJ2-7	TRBV2	CASSRGEQYF
TRBJ1-2	TRBV9	CASSAQQGLVGYTF
TRBJ1-3	TRBV3-1	CASSPARGESSGNTIYF
TRBJ2-2	TRBV28	CASKPPENTGELFF
TRBJ1-2	TRBV12-3/TRBV12-4	CASSLGQGTNGYTF
TRBJ1-1	TRBV3-1	CASSQIGGRTEAFF
TRBJ1-6	TRBV2	CASKGFPSSYNSPLHF
TRBJ2-3	TRBV10-3	CASTGRKADTQYF
TRBJ2-7	TRBV20-1	CSALRRTATADEQYF
TRBJ1-1	TRBV12-3/TRBV12-4	CASNRPRGKGVNTEAFF
TRBJ2-5	TRBV12-3/TRBV12-4	CASSLIRRGRQETQYF
TRBJ2-1	TRBV2	CASSIAGGSGEQFF
TRBJ1-2	TRBV25-1	CASSRTGRGYFGYTF
TRBJ1-1	TRBV28	CASSSKVLAGTEAFF
TRBJ1-4	TRBV20-1	CSARVPHLSNEKLFF
TRBJ2-5	TRBV6-5	CASSYSGLAGGIRQETQYF
TRBJ1-1	TRBV6-1	CASSVGLSGAFF
TRBJ2-7	TRBV20-1	CSATRGAGYEQYF
TRBJ2-3	TRBV4-1	CASSQVWRQETTDTQYF
TRBJ1-4	TRBV9	CASSSTGGLNEKLFF
TRBJ1-5	TRBV2	CASSDEGGPNQPQHF
TRBJ1-4	TRBV10-1	CASSESTGGTEKLFF
TRBJ2-5	TRBV6-2/TRBV6-3	CASAHRAETQYF
TRBJ2-1	TRBV6-1	CASSESWGLGEQFF
TRBJ2-2	TRBV7-8	CASSSGTSGGPAWELFF
TRBJ2-6	TRBV5-1	CASSLYVDSGANVLTF
TRBJ1-1	TRBV5-1	CASSGTGTDSPGAFF
TRBJ2-1	TRBV27	CATWDLRAGGKDEQFF
TRBJ2-7	TRBV7-2	CASSRDTFSYEQYF
TRBJ1-2	TRBV18	CASSPSRAPLMDGYTF
TRBJ1-5	TRBV2	CASRGQRGSNQPQHF
TRBJ2-2	TRBV7-3	CASSTRAHTGEPFF
TRBJ2-3	TRBV20-1	CSATPRQPHTDTQYF